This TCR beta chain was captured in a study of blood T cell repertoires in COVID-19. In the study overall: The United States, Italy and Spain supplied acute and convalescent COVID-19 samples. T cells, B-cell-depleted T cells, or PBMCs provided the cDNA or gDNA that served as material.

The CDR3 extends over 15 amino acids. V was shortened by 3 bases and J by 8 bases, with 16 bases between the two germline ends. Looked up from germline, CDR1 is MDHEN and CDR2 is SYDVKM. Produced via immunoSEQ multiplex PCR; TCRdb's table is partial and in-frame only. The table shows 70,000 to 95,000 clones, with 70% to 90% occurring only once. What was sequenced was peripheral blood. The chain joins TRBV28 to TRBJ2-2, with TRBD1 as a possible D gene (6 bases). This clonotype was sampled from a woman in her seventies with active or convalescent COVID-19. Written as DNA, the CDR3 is TGTGCCAGCAGTTTTTCAGGGACAATCGAGGGGGAGCTGTTTTTT. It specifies CASSFSGTIEGELFF. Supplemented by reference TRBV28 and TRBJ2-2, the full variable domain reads DVKVTQSSRYLVKRTGEKVFLECVQDMDHENMFWYRQDPGLGLRLIYFSYDVKMKEKGDIPEGYSVSREKKERFSLILESASTNQTSMYLCASSFSGTIEGELFFGEGSRLTVL.